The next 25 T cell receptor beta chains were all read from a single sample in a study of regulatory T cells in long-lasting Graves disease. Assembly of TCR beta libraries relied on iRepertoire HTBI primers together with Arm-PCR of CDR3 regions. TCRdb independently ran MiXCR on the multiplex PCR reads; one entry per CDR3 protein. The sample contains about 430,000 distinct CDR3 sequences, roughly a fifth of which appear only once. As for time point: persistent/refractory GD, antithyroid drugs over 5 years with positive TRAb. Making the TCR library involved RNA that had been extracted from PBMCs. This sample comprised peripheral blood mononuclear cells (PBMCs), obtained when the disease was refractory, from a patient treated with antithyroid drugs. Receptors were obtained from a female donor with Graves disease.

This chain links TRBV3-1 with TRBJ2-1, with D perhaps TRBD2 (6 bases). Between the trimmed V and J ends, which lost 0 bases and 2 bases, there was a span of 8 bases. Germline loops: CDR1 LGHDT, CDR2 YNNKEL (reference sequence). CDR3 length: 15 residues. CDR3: CASSQEGGTYNEQFF. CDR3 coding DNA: TGTGCCAGCAGCCAAGAAGGAGGGACCTACAATGAGCAGTTCTTC.

In DNA, the CDR3 is TGTGCCAGCAGTTCTCCAGGGGGCGGTGGCTACACCTTC. Protein sequence: CASSSPGGGGYTF. The rearrangement joins TRBV2 to TRBJ1-2, with 8 bases aligning to TRBD1. The V gene end was trimmed by 5 bases and the J gene end by 7 bases; junction bases not matched to a gene: 6. The germline gives CDR1 SNHLY, CDR2 FYNNEI. This CDR3 is built from 13 residues.

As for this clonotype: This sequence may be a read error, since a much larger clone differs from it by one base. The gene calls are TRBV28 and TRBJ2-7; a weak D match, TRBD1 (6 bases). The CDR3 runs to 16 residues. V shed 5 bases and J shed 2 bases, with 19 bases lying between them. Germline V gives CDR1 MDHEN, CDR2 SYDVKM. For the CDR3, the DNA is TGTGCCAGCAGTAGGGTGGTGGGGGCTTCAACCTACGAGCAGTACTTC. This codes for CASSRVVGASTYEQYF.

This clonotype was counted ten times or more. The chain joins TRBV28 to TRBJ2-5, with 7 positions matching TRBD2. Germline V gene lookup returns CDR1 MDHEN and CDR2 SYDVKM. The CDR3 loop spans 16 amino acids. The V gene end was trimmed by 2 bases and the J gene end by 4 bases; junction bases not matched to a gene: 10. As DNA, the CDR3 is TGTGCCAGCAGTTTACTGGCGGGAGAGCTTGTAGAGACCCAGTACTTC. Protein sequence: CASSLLAGELVETQYF.

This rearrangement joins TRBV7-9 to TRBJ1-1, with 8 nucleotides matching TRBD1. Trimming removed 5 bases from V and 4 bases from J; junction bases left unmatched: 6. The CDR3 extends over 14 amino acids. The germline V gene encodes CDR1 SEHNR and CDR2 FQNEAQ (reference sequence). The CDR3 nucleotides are TGTGCCAGCAGCACACAGGGGGAGGGCACTGAAGCTTTCTTT. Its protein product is CASSTQGEGTEAFF.

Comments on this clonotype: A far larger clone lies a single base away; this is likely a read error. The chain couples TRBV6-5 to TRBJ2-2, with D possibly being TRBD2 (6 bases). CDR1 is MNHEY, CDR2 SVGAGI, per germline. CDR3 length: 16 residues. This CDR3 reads CANSAGWSANTGGLFF. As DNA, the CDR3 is TGTGCCAACTCAGCGGGTTGGTCGGCGAACACCGGGGGGCTGTTTTTT.

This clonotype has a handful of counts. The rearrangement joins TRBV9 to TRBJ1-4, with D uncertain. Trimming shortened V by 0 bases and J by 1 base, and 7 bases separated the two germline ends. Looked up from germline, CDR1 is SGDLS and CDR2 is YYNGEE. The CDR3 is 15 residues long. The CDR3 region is CASSVGGGTNEKLFF. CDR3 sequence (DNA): TGTGCCAGCAGCGTAGGCGGAGGAACTAATGAAAAACTGTTTTTT.

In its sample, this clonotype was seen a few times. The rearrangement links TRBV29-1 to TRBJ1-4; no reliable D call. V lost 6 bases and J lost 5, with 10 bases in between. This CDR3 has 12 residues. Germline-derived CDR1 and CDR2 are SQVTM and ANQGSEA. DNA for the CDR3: TGCAGCGTCAAGCACCCAAATGAAAAACTGTTTTTT. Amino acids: CSVKHPNEKLFF. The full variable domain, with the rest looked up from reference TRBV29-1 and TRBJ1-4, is SAVISQKPSRDICQRGTSLTIQCQVDSQVTMMFWYRQQPGQSLTLIATANQGSEATYESGFVIDKFPISRPNLTFSTLTVSNMSPEDSSIYLCSVKHPNEKLFFGSGTQLSVL.

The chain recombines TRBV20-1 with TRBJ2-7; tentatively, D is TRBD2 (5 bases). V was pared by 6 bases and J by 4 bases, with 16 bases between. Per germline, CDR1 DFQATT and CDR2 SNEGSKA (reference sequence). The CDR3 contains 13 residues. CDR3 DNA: TGCAGTGCCCCCCCGTGGCGAGGGTACGAGCAGTACTTC. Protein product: CSAPPWRGYEQYF.

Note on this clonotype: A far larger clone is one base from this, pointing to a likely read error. The CDR3 DNA sequence: TGTGCCAGCAGTTACTGGACAGGGACAACCGGGGAGCTGTTTTTT. This sequence encodes CASSYWTGTTGELFF. This rearrangement joins TRBV12-3 or TRBV12-4 to TRBJ2-2; 8 bases fit TRBD1. The CDR3 extends over 15 amino acids. Trimming took 4 bases from V and 5 from J; bases not matched to a gene: 6.

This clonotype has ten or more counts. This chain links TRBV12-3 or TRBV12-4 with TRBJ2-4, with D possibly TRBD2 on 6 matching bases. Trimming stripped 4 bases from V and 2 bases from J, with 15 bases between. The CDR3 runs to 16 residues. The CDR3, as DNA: TGTGCCAGCAGTTCCAATTTTGGGGGGACCAAAAACATTCAGTACTTC. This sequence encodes CASSSNFGGTKNIQYF.

CDR3 in amino acids: CATSRPGALNTGELFF. CDR3 nucleotides: TGTGCCACCAGCAGACCCGGGGCTCTGAACACCGGGGAGCTGTTTTTT. The gene calls are TRBV15 and TRBJ2-2, with D perhaps matching TRBD1 or TRBD2 (5 bases each). This CDR3 is built from 16 residues. CDR1 and CDR2 from the germline V gene are LNHNV and YYDKDF (reference sequence). V was pared by 2 bases and J by 1 base, with 11 bases between.

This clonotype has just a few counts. CDR3 nucleotides: TGCGCCAGCAGCAGGACCGGGGCGGGGTACGGGGAGCTGTTTTTT. This gives the protein CASSRTGAGYGELFF. This chain uses TRBV5-1 with TRBJ2-2; a weak D match, TRBD2 (6 bases). V was shortened by 4 bases and J by 7 bases, with 17 bases between the two germline ends. The CDR3 loop spans 15 amino acids. Germline V gene sequence: CDR1 SGHRS, CDR2 YFSETQ.

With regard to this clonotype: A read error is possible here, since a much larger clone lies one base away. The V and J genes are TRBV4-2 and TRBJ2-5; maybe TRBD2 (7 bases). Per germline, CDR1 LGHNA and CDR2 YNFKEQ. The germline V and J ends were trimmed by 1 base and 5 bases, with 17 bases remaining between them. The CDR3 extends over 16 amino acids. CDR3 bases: TGTGCCAGCAGCCAAGCCCTAGAGGGGGGGCCGGAGACCCAGTACTTC. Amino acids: CASSQALEGGPETQYF.

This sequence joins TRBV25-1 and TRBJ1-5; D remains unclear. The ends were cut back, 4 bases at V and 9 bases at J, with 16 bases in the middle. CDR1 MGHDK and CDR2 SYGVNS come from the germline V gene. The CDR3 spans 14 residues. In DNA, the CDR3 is TGTGCCAGCAGTGGGACTGCTGCGGGTTGGCCCCAGCATTTT. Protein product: CASSGTAAGWPQHF.

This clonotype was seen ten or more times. CDR3 sequence reads: CASSLYGVYEQYF. CDR3 nucleotide sequence: TGTGCCAGCAGTTTATATGGCGTCTACGAGCAGTACTTC. The V and J genes are TRBV28 and TRBJ2-7; no definite D call. CDR1 and CDR2 from the germline V gene are MDHEN and SYDVKM. The CDR3 covers 13 residues. V was clipped by 1 base and J by 3 bases, with 7 bases between them. Filled out from reference TRBV28 and TRBJ2-7, the complete variable domain reads DVKVTQSSRYLVKRTGEKVFLECVQDMDHENMFWYRQDPGLGLRLIYFSYDVKMKEKGDIPEGYSVSREKKERFSLILESASTNQTSMYLCASSLYGVYEQYFGPGTRLTVT.

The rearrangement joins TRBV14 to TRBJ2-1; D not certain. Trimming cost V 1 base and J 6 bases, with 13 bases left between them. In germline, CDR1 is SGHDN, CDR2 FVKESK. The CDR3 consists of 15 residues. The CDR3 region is CASSQGMGWSNEQFF. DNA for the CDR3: TGTGCCAGCAGCCAAGGTATGGGCTGGTCCAATGAGCAGTTCTTC.

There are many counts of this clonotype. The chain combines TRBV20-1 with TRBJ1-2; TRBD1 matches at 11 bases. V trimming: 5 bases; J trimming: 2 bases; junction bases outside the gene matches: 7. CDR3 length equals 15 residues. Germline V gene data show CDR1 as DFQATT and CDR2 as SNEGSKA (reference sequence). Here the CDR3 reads CSARVGQGDNYGYTF. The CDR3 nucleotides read TGCAGTGCTCGTGTGGGACAGGGGGACAACTATGGCTACACCTTC.

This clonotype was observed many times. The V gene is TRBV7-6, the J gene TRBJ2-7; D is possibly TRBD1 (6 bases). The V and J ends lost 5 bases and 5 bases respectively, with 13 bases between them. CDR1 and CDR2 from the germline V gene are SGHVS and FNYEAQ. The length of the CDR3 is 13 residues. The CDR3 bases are TGTGCCAGCAGCAGCGCAGGGGTAGACGAGCAGTACTTC. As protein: CASSSAGVDEQYF.

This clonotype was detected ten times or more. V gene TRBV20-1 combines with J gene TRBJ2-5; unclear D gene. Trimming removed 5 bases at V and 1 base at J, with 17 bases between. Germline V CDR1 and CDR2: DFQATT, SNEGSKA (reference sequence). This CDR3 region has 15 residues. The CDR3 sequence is CSAPALGQSQETQYF. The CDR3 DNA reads TGCAGTGCTCCGGCACTTGGGCAGAGCCAAGAGACCCAGTACTTC.

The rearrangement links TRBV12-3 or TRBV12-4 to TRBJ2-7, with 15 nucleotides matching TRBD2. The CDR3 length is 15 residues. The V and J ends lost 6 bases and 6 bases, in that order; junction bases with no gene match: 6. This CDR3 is CASRLQGLAGGEQYF. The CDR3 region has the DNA TGTGCCAGCAGACTTCAGGGACTAGCGGGAGGCGAGCAGTACTTC.

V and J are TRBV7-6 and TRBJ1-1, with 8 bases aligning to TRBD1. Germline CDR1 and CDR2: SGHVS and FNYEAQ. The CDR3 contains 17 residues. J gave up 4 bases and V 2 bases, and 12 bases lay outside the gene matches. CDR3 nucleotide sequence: TGTGCCAGCAGCTTAACCCCAAATCACAGGGGGAGCACTGAAGCTTTCTTT. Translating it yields CASSLTPNHRGSTEAFF.

CDR3 DNA sequence: TGTGCCAGCAGCGGGGGACACCGGAATGAAAAACTGTTTTTT. This translates into CASSGGHRNEKLFF. The chain recombines TRBV5-5 with TRBJ1-4, with D tentatively TRBD1 (6 bases). V was pared by 4 bases and J by 5 bases, with 12 bases between. Germline CDR1 reads SGHKS; CDR2 reads YYEKEE (reference sequence). There are 14 residues in the CDR3. Full variable domain (remainder filled in from reference TRBV5-5 and TRBJ1-4): DAGVTQSPTHLIKTRGQQVTLRCSPISGHKSVSWYQQVLGQGPQFIFQYYEKEERGRGNFPDRFSARQFPNYSSELNVNALLLGDSALYLCASSGGHRNEKLFFGSGTQLSVL.

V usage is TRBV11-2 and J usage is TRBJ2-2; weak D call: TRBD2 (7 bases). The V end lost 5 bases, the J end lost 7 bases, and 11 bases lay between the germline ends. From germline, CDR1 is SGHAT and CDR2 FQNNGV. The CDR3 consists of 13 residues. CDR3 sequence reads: CASSNREGGELFF. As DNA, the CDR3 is TGTGCCAGCAGCAACAGGGAGGGCGGGGAGCTGTTTTTT.

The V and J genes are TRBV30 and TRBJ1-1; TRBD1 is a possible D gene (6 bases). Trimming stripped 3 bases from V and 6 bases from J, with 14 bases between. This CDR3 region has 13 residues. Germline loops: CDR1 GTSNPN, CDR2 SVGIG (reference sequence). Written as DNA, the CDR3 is TGTGCCTGGAGGACGGGGGGGGCGGCTGAAGCTTTCTTT. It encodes CAWRTGGAAEAFF.